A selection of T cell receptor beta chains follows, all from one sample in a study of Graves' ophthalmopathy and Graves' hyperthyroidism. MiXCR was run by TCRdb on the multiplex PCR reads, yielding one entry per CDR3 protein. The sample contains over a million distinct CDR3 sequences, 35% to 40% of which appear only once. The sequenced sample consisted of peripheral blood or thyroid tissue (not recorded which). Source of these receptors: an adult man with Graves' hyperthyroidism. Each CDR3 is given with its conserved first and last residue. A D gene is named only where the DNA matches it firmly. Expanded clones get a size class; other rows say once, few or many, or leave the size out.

cdr3_aa: CSAPGQGFYGYTF
cdr3_nt: TGCAGTGCTCCGGGACAGGGTTTTTATGGCTACACCTTC
d_call: TRBD1
clone_size: many
j_call: TRBJ1-2
v_call: TRBV20-1

cdr3_aa: CSATGTGGAYQPQHF
cdr3_nt: TGCAGTGCTACCGGGACAGGGGGCGCATATCAGCCCCAGCATTTT
d_call: TRBD1
clone_size: NA
j_call: TRBJ1-5
v_call: TRBV20-1

cdr3_aa: CANLPGTGLRPNTGELFF
cdr3_nt: TGTGCCAACCTACCCGGGACAGGCCTACGACCGAACACCGGGGAGCTGTTTTTT
d_call: TRBD1
clone_size: many
j_call: TRBJ2-2
v_call: TRBV7-9

cdr3_aa: CASSLGGAGVNNSPLHF
cdr3_nt: TGCGCCAGCAGCTTGGGAGGGGCAGGGGTGAATAATTCACCCCTCCACTTT
d_call: NA
clone_size: many
j_call: TRBJ1-6
v_call: TRBV5-1

cdr3_aa: CSAGPGVDTQYF
cdr3_nt: TGCAGTGCTGGTCCCGGGGTGGATACGCAGTATTTT
d_call: NA
clone_size: NA
j_call: TRBJ2-3
v_call: TRBV20-1

cdr3_aa: CASTAGSNTEAFF
cdr3_nt: TGTGCCAGCACCGCCGGTTCGAACACTGAAGCTTTCTTT
d_call: NA
clone_size: NA
j_call: TRBJ1-1
v_call: TRBV7-2

cdr3_aa: CASSLVAGDNQPQHF
cdr3_nt: TGTGCCAGCAGCTTAGTAGCGGGGGACAATCAGCCCCAGCATTTT
d_call: NA
clone_size: many
j_call: TRBJ1-5
v_call: TRBV11-2

cdr3_aa: CASSEPRGRGNTEAF
cdr3_nt: TGTGCCAGCAGTGAACCCAGAGGCAGGGGGAACACTGAAGCTTTC
d_call: TRBD1
clone_size: NA
j_call: TRBJ2-6
v_call: TRBV25-1

cdr3_aa: CASRSGTGGIAGVYEQYF
cdr3_nt: TGTGCCAGCAGGTCCGGGACAGGGGGCATAGCGGGAGTGTACGAGCAGTACTTC
d_call: TRBD1
clone_size: few
j_call: TRBJ2-7
v_call: TRBV7-8

cdr3_aa: CASSPPGQGIYEQYF
cdr3_nt: TGTGCCAGCAGTCCCCCGGGGCAGGGGATCTACGAGCAGTACTTC
d_call: NA
clone_size: many
j_call: TRBJ2-7
v_call: TRBV2

cdr3_aa: CASRSGTGSRRAFF
cdr3_nt: TGTGCCAGCAGGTCTGGGACAGGGAGTCGGCGGGCTTTCTTT
d_call: TRBD1
clone_size: NA
j_call: TRBJ1-1
v_call: TRBV7-8

cdr3_aa: CATSEEEGTEAFF
cdr3_nt: TGTGCCACCTCGGAGGAGGAGGGCACTGAAGCTTTCTTT
d_call: NA
clone_size: NA
j_call: TRBJ1-1
v_call: TRBV10-3

cdr3_aa: CASGRGHRVEQYF
cdr3_nt: TGTGCCAGCGGTCGAGGGCACAGGGTAGAGCAGTACTTC
d_call: NA
clone_size: few
j_call: TRBJ2-7
v_call: TRBV28

cdr3_aa: CSSLGRGSNQPQHF
cdr3_nt: TGCAGCAGCCTGGGTAGAGGTAGCAATCAGCCCCAGCATTTT
d_call: NA
clone_size: NA
j_call: TRBJ1-5
v_call: TRBV29-1

cdr3_aa: CASSLPQENQEAFF
cdr3_nt: TGTGCCAGCAGCTTACCTCAGGAAAACCAAGAAGCTTTCTTT
d_call: NA
clone_size: many
j_call: TRBJ1-1
v_call: TRBV7-2

cdr3_aa: CASSLHYTGELFF
cdr3_nt: TGTGCCAGCAGCCTACATTACACCGGGGAGCTGTTTTTT
d_call: NA
clone_size: many
j_call: TRBJ2-2
v_call: TRBV7-2

cdr3_aa: CASSLFDRDDQPQHF
cdr3_nt: TGTGCCAGCAGCCTATTCGACAGGGATGATCAGCCCCAGCATTTT
d_call: TRBD1
clone_size: NA
j_call: TRBJ1-5
v_call: TRBV19

cdr3_aa: CAISESRGHNQPQHF
cdr3_nt: TGTGCCATCAGTGAGTCGAGGGGCCACAATCAGCCCCAGCATTTT
d_call: NA
clone_size: many
j_call: TRBJ1-5
v_call: TRBV10-3

cdr3_aa: CSAEPGQGTDTQYF
cdr3_nt: TGCAGTGCCGAACCGGGACAGGGCACAGATACGCAGTATTTT
d_call: TRBD1
clone_size: NA
j_call: TRBJ2-3
v_call: TRBV20-1

cdr3_aa: CAIKRGSSYNEQFF
cdr3_nt: TGTGCCATCAAACGAGGGAGCTCCTACAATGAGCAGTTCTTC
d_call: NA
clone_size: NA
j_call: TRBJ2-1
v_call: TRBV10-3

cdr3_aa: CASTGNTYEQYF
cdr3_nt: TGTGCCTCGACAGGGAATACCTACGAGCAGTACTTC
d_call: TRBD1
clone_size: few
j_call: TRBJ2-7
v_call: TRBV6-5

cdr3_aa: CSAVQGSYNSPLHF
cdr3_nt: TGCAGTGCCGTACAGGGGTCCTATAATTCACCCCTCCACTTT
d_call: TRBD1
clone_size: NA
j_call: TRBJ1-6
v_call: TRBV20-1

cdr3_aa: CASSENTGEMFF
cdr3_nt: TGTGCCAGCAGTGAAAACACCGGGGAGATGTTTTTT
d_call: NA
clone_size: NA
j_call: TRBJ2-2
v_call: TRBV12-3/TRBV12-4

cdr3_aa: CASSVGIGDIEEQYF
cdr3_nt: TGTGCCAGCAGCGTAGGGATCGGGGATATCGAGGAGCAGTACTTC
d_call: NA
clone_size: NA
j_call: TRBJ2-7
v_call: TRBV2

cdr3_aa: CSVEEWRRKKTTEAFF
cdr3_nt: TGCAGCGTTGAAGAATGGCGGCGGAAGAAGACGACTGAAGCTTTCTTT
d_call: NA
clone_size: many
j_call: TRBJ1-1
v_call: TRBV29-1

cdr3_aa: CASSPEGQSQHF
cdr3_nt: TGTGCCAGCAGCCCAGAGGGGCAGAGCCAGCATTTT
d_call: NA
clone_size: NA
j_call: TRBJ1-5
v_call: TRBV7-9

cdr3_aa: CASRGQGAFGTEAFF
cdr3_nt: TGTGCCAGCAGAGGACAGGGGGCGTTTGGCACTGAAGCTTTCTTT
d_call: TRBD1
clone_size: NA
j_call: TRBJ1-1
v_call: TRBV6-5

cdr3_aa: CASSLGGSGGEKLFF
cdr3_nt: TGCGCCAGCAGCTTGGGGGGGTCAGGAGGTGAAAAACTGTTTTTT
d_call: NA
clone_size: few
j_call: TRBJ1-4
v_call: TRBV5-1

cdr3_aa: CASSWGQGGNYGYTF
cdr3_nt: TGTGCCAGCAGTTGGGGACAGGGTGGAAACTATGGCTACACCTTC
d_call: TRBD1
clone_size: NA
j_call: TRBJ1-2
v_call: TRBV6-5

cdr3_aa: CASSTDGTGVYEQYF
cdr3_nt: TGTGCCAGCAGCACCGACGGGACAGGGGTGTACGAGCAGTACTTC
d_call: TRBD1
clone_size: many
j_call: TRBJ2-7
v_call: TRBV7-8

cdr3_aa: CASSQGQVETQYF
cdr3_nt: TGCGCCAGCAGCCAAGGCCAGGTAGAGACCCAGTACTTC
d_call: NA
clone_size: few
j_call: TRBJ2-5
v_call: TRBV4-3

cdr3_aa: CSVLGQGVGETQYF
cdr3_nt: TGCAGCGTTCTCGGACAGGGGGTCGGCGAGACCCAGTACTTC
d_call: TRBD1
clone_size: NA
j_call: TRBJ2-5
v_call: TRBV29-1

cdr3_aa: CASSVVKSVGYTF
cdr3_nt: TGCGCCAGCAGTGTAGTCAAGTCAGTTGGCTACACCTTC
d_call: NA
clone_size: NA
j_call: TRBJ1-2
v_call: TRBV10-2

cdr3_aa: CASSSERGIMNTEAFF
cdr3_nt: TGCGCCAGCAGCTCAGAAAGGGGAATAATGAACACTGAAGCTTTCTTT
d_call: NA
clone_size: NA
j_call: TRBJ1-1
v_call: TRBV5-1

cdr3_aa: CARGDKTEASF
cdr3_nt: TGTGCTAGGGGGGACAAGACTGAAGCTTCCTTT
d_call: NA
clone_size: NA
j_call: TRBJ1-1
v_call: TRBV25-1

cdr3_aa: CASSPNPPYEQYF
cdr3_nt: TGTGCCAGCAGCCCGAATCCCCCCTACGAGCAGTACTTC
d_call: NA
clone_size: NA
j_call: TRBJ2-7
v_call: TRBV7-2

cdr3_aa: CASTLGLAGLAGELFF
cdr3_nt: TGTGCCAGCACCCTGGGACTAGCGGGATTGGCCGGGGAGCTGTTTTTT
d_call: TRBD2
clone_size: NA
j_call: TRBJ2-2
v_call: TRBV12-3/TRBV12-4

cdr3_aa: CASRKDGQREQYF
cdr3_nt: TGTGCCAGCAGGAAGGACGGACAACGCGAGCAGTACTTC
d_call: NA
clone_size: many
j_call: TRBJ2-7
v_call: TRBV2

cdr3_aa: CASRSEGVNEAFF
cdr3_nt: TGTGCCAGCCGATCTGAAGGGGTAAATGAAGCTTTCTTT
d_call: NA
clone_size: NA
j_call: TRBJ1-1
v_call: TRBV7-9

cdr3_aa: CASRGTGSLYNSPLHF
cdr3_nt: TGTGCCAGCAGGGGGACAGGGAGTCTCTATAATTCACCCCTCCACTTT
d_call: TRBD1
clone_size: NA
j_call: TRBJ1-6
v_call: TRBV27

cdr3_aa: CASSYSSGRPNTGELFF
cdr3_nt: TGTGCCAGCAGTTACAGTAGCGGGAGACCGAACACCGGGGAGCTGTTTTTT
d_call: TRBD2
clone_size: NA
j_call: TRBJ2-2
v_call: TRBV6-2/TRBV6-3

cdr3_aa: CSAQASSYSNQPQHF
cdr3_nt: TGCAGTGCCCAGGCTAGCAGCTATAGCAATCAGCCCCAGCATTTT
d_call: NA
clone_size: many
j_call: TRBJ1-5
v_call: TRBV20-1

cdr3_aa: CASSLVSGGEETQYF
cdr3_nt: TGCGCCAGCAGCTTGGTTTCGGGGGGCGAAGAGACCCAGTACTTC
d_call: NA
clone_size: NA
j_call: TRBJ2-5
v_call: TRBV5-1

cdr3_aa: CASSYVDRNQPQHF
cdr3_nt: TGTGCCAGCAGTTACGTGGACAGGAATCAGCCCCAGCATTTT
d_call: TRBD1
clone_size: NA
j_call: TRBJ1-5
v_call: TRBV6-2/TRBV6-3

cdr3_aa: CATSRDNGGFGTEAFF
cdr3_nt: TGTGCCACCAGCAGAGATAATGGAGGGTTCGGCACTGAAGCTTTCTTT
d_call: NA
clone_size: many
j_call: TRBJ1-1
v_call: TRBV15

cdr3_aa: CASSDPGHSGANVLTF
cdr3_nt: TGTGCCAGCAGTGATCCGGGACACTCTGGGGCCAACGTCCTGACTTTC
d_call: NA
clone_size: NA
j_call: TRBJ2-6
v_call: TRBV25-1

cdr3_aa: CASSVAGQDITNYGYTF
cdr3_nt: TGTGCCAGCAGCGTAGCGGGACAGGACATCACTAACTATGGCTACACCTTC
d_call: TRBD1
clone_size: NA
j_call: TRBJ1-2
v_call: TRBV9

cdr3_aa: CASRDRASTEAFF
cdr3_nt: TGTGCCAGTAGGGACAGGGCGTCTACTGAAGCTTTCTTT
d_call: TRBD1
clone_size: many
j_call: TRBJ1-1
v_call: TRBV19

cdr3_aa: CASSSRTGRTYEQYF
cdr3_nt: TGTGCCAGCAGTTCAAGGACCGGGCGTACCTACGAGCAGTACTTC
d_call: NA
clone_size: NA
j_call: TRBJ2-7
v_call: TRBV12-3/TRBV12-4

cdr3_aa: CASSFLTSGGPTDTQYF
cdr3_nt: TGTGCCAGCAGCTTTCTCACTAGCGGGGGCCCCACAGATACGCAGTATTTT
d_call: TRBD2
clone_size: NA
j_call: TRBJ2-3
v_call: TRBV5-6

cdr3_aa: CASSLQGVAGYTF
cdr3_nt: TGTGCCAGCAGCTTACAGGGGGTAGCTGGCTACACCTTC
d_call: TRBD1
clone_size: many
j_call: TRBJ1-2
v_call: TRBV5-6

cdr3_aa: CANSQELGVMTYEQYF
cdr3_nt: TGCGCCAACAGCCAAGAATTGGGGGTGATGACCTACGAGCAGTACTTC
d_call: NA
clone_size: once
j_call: TRBJ2-7
v_call: TRBV4-1

cdr3_aa: CSASVTDRSGAQYF
cdr3_nt: TGCAGTGCTAGCGTGACCGACAGGTCGGGGGCCCAGTACTTC
d_call: NA
clone_size: many
j_call: TRBJ2-5
v_call: TRBV20-1

cdr3_aa: CAGSRQGTRAEKLFF
cdr3_nt: TGTGCCGGCAGCAGACAGGGAACGCGTGCGGAAAAACTGTTTTTT
d_call: TRBD1
clone_size: NA
j_call: TRBJ1-4
v_call: TRBV6-6

cdr3_aa: CASSQESSTNEKLFF
cdr3_nt: TGTGCCAGCAGCCAAGAATCCTCAACTAATGAAAAACTGTTTTTT
d_call: NA
clone_size: NA
j_call: TRBJ1-4
v_call: TRBV5-5

cdr3_aa: CASSSSSLNYGYTF
cdr3_nt: TGCGCCAGCAGCTCGTCCAGCCTTAACTATGGCTACACCTTC
d_call: NA
clone_size: NA
j_call: TRBJ1-2
v_call: TRBV5-1

cdr3_aa: CASSSDWELFF
cdr3_nt: TGCGCCAGCAGCTCGGACTGGGAGCTGTTTTTT
d_call: NA
clone_size: NA
j_call: TRBJ2-2
v_call: TRBV5-1

cdr3_aa: CASMKKNTEAFF
cdr3_nt: TGTGCCAGCATGAAGAAGAACACTGAAGCTTTCTTT
d_call: NA
clone_size: NA
j_call: TRBJ1-1
v_call: TRBV6-5